The rows below give T cell receptor beta chains drawn from one sample of a study of radiotherapy plus CTLA-4 blockade in lung cancer. TCRdb's copy holds only in-frame clones and misses some; the assay was immunoSEQ multiplex PCR. The sample lists 40,000 or so clones, around 86% occurring once. The specimen comprised peripheral blood, sampled from a patient treated with radiotherapy plus ipilimumab. Every receptor here comes from a human donor with non-small cell lung cancer whose response to radiotherapy plus ipilimumab could not be evaluated. CDR3s include the opening cysteine and the closing phenylalanine or tryptophan. Fields, in order: D gene, J gene, clone size, V gene, CDR3 protein, CDR3 DNA. A D gene is named only where the DNA matches it firmly. Not all rows give a size; the values are once, few, many and, for expanded clones, a class.

d_call: .
j_call: TRBJ2-3
clone_size: .
v_call: TRBV7-2
cdr3_aa: CASSLAPGLGRGGTDTQYF
cdr3_nt: TGTGCCAGCAGCTTAGCCCCTGGGTTAGGGCGGGGAGGCACAGATACGCAGTATTTT

d_call: .
j_call: TRBJ1-2
clone_size: few
v_call: TRBV28
cdr3_aa: CASSLFLYGYTF
cdr3_nt: TGTGCCAGCAGTCTATTCCTCTATGGCTACACCTTC

d_call: .
j_call: TRBJ1-2
clone_size: .
v_call: TRBV5-4
cdr3_aa: CAYAGLNYGYTF
cdr3_nt: TGTGCATACGCAGGATTAAACTATGGCTACACCTTC

d_call: .
j_call: TRBJ2-7
clone_size: .
v_call: TRBV28
cdr3_aa: CATGGKYEQYF
cdr3_nt: TGTGCCACCGGAGGGAAATACGAGCAGTACTTC

d_call: .
j_call: TRBJ2-3
clone_size: .
v_call: TRBV10-3
cdr3_aa: CAISESARISSTDTQYF
cdr3_nt: TGTGCCATCAGTGAGTCGGCGCGGATTTCTAGCACAGATACGCAGTATTTT

d_call: TRBD1
j_call: TRBJ2-3
clone_size: .
v_call: TRBV19
cdr3_aa: CASTPRTGGRTDTQYF
cdr3_nt: TGTGCCAGTACCCCGAGGACAGGGGGGCGCACAGATACGCAGTATTTT

d_call: TRBD2
j_call: TRBJ2-5
clone_size: once
v_call: TRBV7-7
cdr3_aa: CASSLARETSGEVVYF
cdr3_nt: TGTGCTAGCAGCTTAGCGCGGGAGACTAGCGGGGAAGTGGTGTACTTC

d_call: .
j_call: TRBJ2-7
clone_size: .
v_call: TRBV6-1
cdr3_aa: CASSPDGAGSYEQYF
cdr3_nt: TGTGCCAGCAGCCCAGATGGGGCCGGTTCCTACGAGCAGTACTTC

d_call: TRBD2
j_call: TRBJ2-1
clone_size: .
v_call: TRBV29-1
cdr3_aa: CSVGGGAGSSGEQFF
cdr3_nt: TGCAGCGTTGGGGGGGGAGCTGGATCGTCGGGAGAGCAGTTCTTC

d_call: .
j_call: TRBJ1-5
clone_size: .
v_call: TRBV10-2
cdr3_aa: CASSESWGPQPQHF
cdr3_nt: TGCGCCAGCAGTGAGTCGTGGGGGCCTCAGCCCCAGCATTTT

d_call: .
j_call: TRBJ1-2
clone_size: .
v_call: TRBV4-3
cdr3_aa: CASSQDPQGYYGYTF
cdr3_nt: TGCGCCAGCAGCCAAGATCCTCAGGGCTACTATGGCTACACCTTC

d_call: .
j_call: TRBJ2-3
clone_size: .
v_call: TRBV5-1
cdr3_aa: CASSGGRQGTTDTQYF
cdr3_nt: TGCGCCAGCAGCGGGGGGAGACAGGGTACCACAGATACGCAGTATTTT

d_call: TRBD1
j_call: TRBJ2-5
clone_size: few
v_call: TRBV11-2
cdr3_aa: CASSARTGLETQYF
cdr3_nt: TGTGCCAGCAGCGCCCGGACAGGGCTAGAGACCCAGTACTTC

d_call: TRBD1
j_call: TRBJ1-2
clone_size: .
v_call: TRBV5-5
cdr3_aa: CASSLSRGLGYGYTF
cdr3_nt: TGTGCCAGCAGCTTGTCCAGGGGGCTTGGCTATGGCTACACCTTC

d_call: .
j_call: TRBJ2-7
clone_size: .
v_call: TRBV10-3
cdr3_aa: CAITGTETVIGEQYF
cdr3_nt: TGTGCCATCACTGGAACAGAAACGGTAATAGGCGAGCAGTACTTC

d_call: .
j_call: TRBJ1-5
clone_size: .
v_call: TRBV28
cdr3_aa: CASGPGGWRGQPQHF
cdr3_nt: TGTGCCAGCGGTCCTGGGGGGTGGCGGGGTCAGCCCCAGCATTTT

d_call: TRBD1
j_call: TRBJ2-2
clone_size: .
v_call: TRBV11-1
cdr3_aa: CASSLGDRASGELFF
cdr3_nt: TGTGCCAGCAGCTTAGGAGACAGGGCGAGCGGGGAGCTGTTTTTT

d_call: .
j_call: TRBJ1-5
clone_size: .
v_call: TRBV5-6
cdr3_aa: CASSFGRDQPQHF
cdr3_nt: TGTGCCAGCAGCTTTGGCAGGGATCAGCCCCAGCATTTT

d_call: .
j_call: TRBJ2-1
clone_size: .
v_call: TRBV18
cdr3_aa: CASSPVVGPNEQFF
cdr3_nt: TGTGCCAGCTCACCAGTTGTGGGGCCTAATGAGCAGTTCTTC

d_call: .
j_call: TRBJ2-7
clone_size: .
v_call: TRBV5-5
cdr3_aa: CASSLFSGPYEQYF
cdr3_nt: TGTGCCAGCAGCTTGTTCTCAGGGCCCTACGAGCAGTACTTC

d_call: TRBD2
j_call: TRBJ2-3
clone_size: .
v_call: TRBV7-8
cdr3_aa: CASSSTLAGGPTDTQYF
cdr3_nt: TGTGCCAGCAGCTCTACTCTAGCGGGAGGGCCCACAGATACGCAGTATTTT

d_call: .
j_call: TRBJ2-7
clone_size: .
v_call: TRBV9
cdr3_aa: CASSWGEDIRYEQYF
cdr3_nt: TGTGCCAGCAGCTGGGGTGAGGACATCAGGTACGAGCAGTACTTC

d_call: .
j_call: TRBJ2-7
clone_size: .
v_call: TRBV4-3
cdr3_aa: CASSQSLGPYEQYF
cdr3_nt: TGCGCCAGCAGCCAATCCCTGGGCCCCTACGAGCAGTACTTC

d_call: .
j_call: TRBJ1-3
clone_size: .
v_call: TRBV5-4
cdr3_aa: CASSLRGAGNTIYF
cdr3_nt: TGTGCCAGCAGCTTACGGGGTGCTGGAAACACCATATATTTT

d_call: TRBD1
j_call: TRBJ2-1
clone_size: .
v_call: TRBV28
cdr3_aa: CASRGTGVSGPNEQFF
cdr3_nt: TGTGCCAGCAGGGGGACAGGGGTATCGGGACCCAATGAGCAGTTCTTC

d_call: .
j_call: TRBJ1-4
clone_size: .
v_call: TRBV18
cdr3_aa: CASSPRTDLTTNEKLFF
cdr3_nt: TGTGCCAGCTCACCCCGGACAGACCTAACAACTAATGAAAAACTGTTTTTT

d_call: .
j_call: TRBJ2-5
clone_size: once
v_call: TRBV29-1
cdr3_aa: CSERPGETQYF
cdr3_nt: TGCAGCGAACGGCCGGGGGAGACCCAGTACTTC

d_call: .
j_call: TRBJ1-2
clone_size: .
v_call: TRBV5-3
cdr3_aa: CARSCALGGFGYTF
cdr3_nt: TGTGCCAGAAGCTGTGCCCTTGGCGGGTTCGGCTACACCTTC

d_call: TRBD2
j_call: TRBJ2-2
clone_size: .
v_call: TRBV10-3
cdr3_aa: CATSLAENTGELFF
cdr3_nt: TGTGCCACCAGTCTAGCGGAGAACACCGGGGAGCTGTTTTTT

d_call: TRBD1
j_call: TRBJ2-2
clone_size: .
v_call: TRBV7-9
cdr3_aa: CASSSQGASGELFF
cdr3_nt: TGTGCCAGCAGCTCACAGGGGGCATCCGGGGAGCTGTTTTTT

d_call: TRBD1
j_call: TRBJ2-7
clone_size: .
v_call: TRBV19
cdr3_aa: CASSIQSDRAHEQYF
cdr3_nt: TGTGCCAGTAGTATTCAATCGGACAGGGCCCACGAGCAGTACTTC

d_call: TRBD2
j_call: TRBJ2-7
clone_size: .
v_call: TRBV9
cdr3_aa: CASSVGSTSGAEQYF
cdr3_nt: TGTGCCAGCAGCGTAGGTTCGACTAGCGGGGCCGAGCAGTACTTC

d_call: TRBD2
j_call: TRBJ2-1
clone_size: .
v_call: TRBV4-1
cdr3_aa: CASSQSSGSGGHEQFF
cdr3_nt: TGCGCCAGCAGCCAATCTAGCGGGAGCGGGGGGCATGAGCAGTTCTTC

d_call: TRBD2
j_call: TRBJ2-2
clone_size: .
v_call: TRBV2
cdr3_aa: CASIAGAASTGELFF
cdr3_nt: TGTGCCAGCATCGCGGGAGCGGCGAGCACCGGGGAGCTGTTTTTT

d_call: TRBD2
j_call: TRBJ2-7
clone_size: .
v_call: TRBV28
cdr3_aa: CATQSRGVEQYF
cdr3_nt: TGTGCCACCCAGTCCCGGGGGGTTGAGCAGTACTTC

d_call: TRBD2
j_call: TRBJ2-7
clone_size: .
v_call: TRBV7-2
cdr3_aa: CASSPSSGGEQYF
cdr3_nt: TGTGCCAGCAGCCCATCTAGCGGGGGAGAGCAGTACTTC

d_call: .
j_call: TRBJ2-5
clone_size: once
v_call: TRBV28
cdr3_aa: CASSIQETQYF
cdr3_nt: TGTGCCAGCAGCATTCAAGAGACCCAGTACTTC

d_call: .
j_call: TRBJ1-2
clone_size: .
v_call: TRBV7-2
cdr3_aa: CASSLGGSAANYGYTF
cdr3_nt: TGTGCCAGCAGCTTGGGGGGTTCGGCGGCTAACTATGGCTACACCTTC

d_call: .
j_call: TRBJ1-2
clone_size: .
v_call: TRBV7-9
cdr3_aa: CASSYGQSNYGYTF
cdr3_nt: TGTGCCAGCAGCTATGGACAGTCGAACTATGGCTACACCTTC

d_call: .
j_call: TRBJ2-7
clone_size: few
v_call: TRBV6-1
cdr3_aa: CASSESSGGRNEQYF
cdr3_nt: TGTGCCAGCAGTGAATCGTCGGGGGGCAGGAACGAGCAGTACTTC